This T cell receptor (beta chain) was profiled in a study of blood T cells in healthy people across ages. Study-level findings and limits: Researchers report that TCR beta diversity correlated strongly with naive T cell percentage. Measured against age, TCR beta diversity per million T cells decreased in a roughly linear manner. A greater number of naive CD4+ cells and higher diversity distinguished long-lived donors from aged donors.

The CDR3 totals 15 residues. Germline CDR1 and CDR2: SGHDN and FVKESK. Through a sample-barcoded 5' primer and a J-beta primer mix, a second PCR was run for roughly 6 to 12 cycles. Via MiXCR, TCRdb re-called the 5' RACE reads, giving one row per CDR3 protein. This sample has around 1.1 million distinct CDR3 sequences, with 35% to 40% found just once. A note on this clonotype: Antigen: not known. The junction differs from germline at one of its ends, possibly a read error.

This clonotype was sampled from a man younger than 35 in good health. The chain employs TRBV14 and TRBJ1-2; D is unresolved. Sequenced: blood. The CDR3 nucleotides are TGTGCCAGCAGCCAAGAAAGGGCCGGAACCCATGGCCACACCTTC. It encodes CASSQERAGTHGHTF.